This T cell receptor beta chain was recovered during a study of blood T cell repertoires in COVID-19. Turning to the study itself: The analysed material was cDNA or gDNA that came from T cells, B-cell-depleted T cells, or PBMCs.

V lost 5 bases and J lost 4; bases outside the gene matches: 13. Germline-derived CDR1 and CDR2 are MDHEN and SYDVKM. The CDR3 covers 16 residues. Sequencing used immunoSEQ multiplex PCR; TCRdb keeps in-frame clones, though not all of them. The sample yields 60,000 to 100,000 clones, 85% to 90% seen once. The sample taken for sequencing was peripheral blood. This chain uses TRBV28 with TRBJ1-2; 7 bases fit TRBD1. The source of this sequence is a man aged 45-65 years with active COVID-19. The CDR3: CASSPIQGTIRYGYTF. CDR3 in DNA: TGTGCCAGCAGTCCCATACAGGGGACGATACGCTATGGCTACACCTTC.